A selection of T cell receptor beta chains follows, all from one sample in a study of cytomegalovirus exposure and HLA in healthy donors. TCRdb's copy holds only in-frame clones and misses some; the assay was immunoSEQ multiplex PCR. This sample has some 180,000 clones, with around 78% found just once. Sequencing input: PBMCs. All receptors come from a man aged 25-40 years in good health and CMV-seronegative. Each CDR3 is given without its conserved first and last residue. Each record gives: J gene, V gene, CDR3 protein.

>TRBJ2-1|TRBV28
ASLPRLGSYNEQF
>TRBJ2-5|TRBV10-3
ATSGREEETQY
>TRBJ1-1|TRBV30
AWSDRGQGSTEAF
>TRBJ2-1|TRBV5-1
ASSSRGAGLAGVNEQF
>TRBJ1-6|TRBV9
ASSVEHINSPLH
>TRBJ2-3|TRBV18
ASSPLFAGNTDTQY
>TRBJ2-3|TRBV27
ASSRGADTQY
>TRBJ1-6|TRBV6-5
ASRGQVGSPLH
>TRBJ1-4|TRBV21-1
ASSNGGKATNEKLF
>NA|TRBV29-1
SVVVGPSYEQY
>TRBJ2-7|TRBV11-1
ASSRDRDVEQY
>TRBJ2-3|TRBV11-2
ASSLVAGSSTDTQY
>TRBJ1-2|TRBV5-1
ASSPEAVGLGYT
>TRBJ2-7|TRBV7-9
ASNSHRQGFAH
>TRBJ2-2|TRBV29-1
SVNLAGGPGELF
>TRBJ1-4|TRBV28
ASSLGVAEKLF
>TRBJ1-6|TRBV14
ASSQGQNSPLH
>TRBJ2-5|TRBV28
ASSRLAGGETQY